Below, 9 T cell receptor beta chains from the same sample are listed, as sequenced in a study of blood T cells in healthy people across ages. A second roughly 7 to 11 cycle PCR used barcoded and J-beta primers. TCRdb analysed the 5' RACE reads with MiXCR anew, one entry per CDR3 protein. The sample has approximately 1.5 million distinct CDR3 sequences; roughly 32% are singletons. Sequenced input: blood. The receptor source for this set is a woman in her twenties or thirties in good health.

The rearrangement joins TRBV6-5 to TRBJ2-7; D might be TRBD1 (5 bases). The germline V gene has CDR1 MNHEY and CDR2 SVGAGI. The ends were cut back, 2 bases at V and 0 bases at J, with 8 bases in the middle. This CDR3 has 14 amino acids. The chain's CDR3 is CASSYDRYSYEQYF. CDR3 nucleotides: TGTGCCAGCAGTTACGACAGATACTCCTACGAGCAGTACTTC.

This clonotype was seen a handful of times. The J gene is TRBJ2-1, the V gene TRBV7-6; 12 nucleotides match TRBD2. Per germline, CDR1 SGHVS and CDR2 FNYEAQ. The V segment lost 1 base and the J segment 8 bases; nucleotides outside the gene matches: 6. The CDR3 runs to 16 residues. CDR3 amino acids: CASSLGTSGIMDEQFF. The CDR3 nucleotides are TGTGCCAGCAGCTTAGGGACTAGCGGGATTATGGATGAGCAGTTCTTC.

The genes are TRBV10-2 and TRBJ1-1, with D maybe TRBD1 (6 bases). The CDR3 spans 13 residues. The ends were cut back, 5 bases at V and 6 bases at J, with 13 bases in the middle. Germline-derived CDR1 and CDR2 are WSHSY and SAAADI. CDR3 loop: CASSLQGRAEAFF. The CDR3 DNA is TGCGCCAGCAGTTTACAGGGACGGGCTGAAGCTTTCTTT.

A note on this clonotype: Sequence at one end of the junction differs from germline and may be a read error. V and J are TRBV9 and TRBJ2-3, with a weak D call TRBD1 (6 bases). The CDR3 contains 16 residues. The germline gives CDR1 SGDLS, CDR2 YYNGEE. The CDR3 is CACSVVHSSGADTQYF. In nucleotides, the CDR3 is TGTGCCTGCAGCGTAGTTCATTCGTCAGGGGCCGATACGCAGTATTTT.

This clonotype was picked up one time. A much bigger clone sits one base away, suggesting this may be a read error. The chain carries TRBV14 and TRBJ2-5; D is ambiguous. V was pared by 4 bases and J by 1 base, with 10 bases between. Germline V lookup: CDR1 SGHDN, CDR2 FVKESK. This CDR3 is built from 14 residues. CDR3 protein: CASSRDPGQETQYF. In nucleotides, the CDR3 is TGTGCCAGCAGCCGAGACCCCGGCCAAGAGACCCAGTACTTC.

This clonotype was found a few times. The chain has TRBV4-2 and TRBJ2-6; possibly TRBD2 for D (7 bases). The CDR3 spans 18 residues. Trimming stripped 1 base from V and 0 bases from J, with 13 bases between. Germline V gene data show CDR1 as LGHNA and CDR2 as YNFKEQ. CDR3 coding DNA: TGTGCCAGCAGCCAAGCGGGGGGCAGGGACTCTGGGGCCAACGTCCTGACTTTC. Protein sequence: CASSQAGGRDSGANVLTF.

This clonotype has more than one count but fewer than ten. V and J are TRBV30 and TRBJ2-7, with D possibly called TRBD1 or TRBD2 (5 bases each). The CDR3 consists of 14 residues. V was clipped by 2 bases and J by 3 bases, with 14 bases between them. Germline lookup yields CDR1 GTSNPN and CDR2 SVGIG (reference sequence). The CDR3 DNA sequence: TGTGCCTGGAGTCAACCTGGGGGATTCTACGAGCAGTACTTC. Residues: CAWSQPGGFYEQYF.

The chain links TRBV20-1 to TRBJ2-7, with 8 positions matching TRBD2. Germline trimming cut 1 base from V and 4 bases from J; bases unmatched to any gene: 6. The CDR3 runs to 14 residues. From germline, CDR1 is DFQATT and CDR2 SNEGSKA (reference sequence). Here the CDR3 DNA reads TGCAGTGCTAGAGGGGTTAGCGGGAATTACGAGCAGTACTTC. Its translation: CSARGVSGNYEQYF.

This chain connects TRBV27 to TRBJ2-3; 8 nucleotides line up with TRBD2. CDR3 length: 16 amino acids. V dropped 3 bases and J dropped 3; count of bases not matched to a gene: 8. The V gene's germline CDR1 is MNHEY and CDR2 SMNVEV (reference sequence). CDR3 DNA sequence: TGTGCCAGCAGTTTGCACACGGGGGGGAGGACAGATACGCAGTATTTT. Amino acids: CASSLHTGGRTDTQYF.